Described below is a single T cell receptor (beta chain) sequence and its context. The sample is drawn from a study of blood T cell repertoires in COVID-19. In the study overall: In each case, the material was cDNA or gDNA derived from T cells, B-cell-depleted T cells, or PBMCs.

Under the authors' procedure: Reference gene primer amplification gave estimated nucleated cell counts. Only in-frame clones appear in the TCRdb table, and some are missing; sequencing was by immunoSEQ multiplex PCR. The V and J calls and clone size were taken over from that table, and D and trimming were inferred from the DNA. The table shows roughly 150,000 clones, with over 60% occurring only once. This CDR3 is built from 16 residues. V lost 4 bases and J lost 2, with 15 bases in between. Germline lookup yields CDR1 SGHRS and CDR2 YFSETQ. What was sequenced was peripheral blood. The V gene is TRBV5-1, the J gene TRBJ2-2, with D maybe TRBD1 (6 bases). This clonotype was obtained from a man aged 55-75 years with acute or convalescent COVID-19. DNA of the CDR3: TGCGCCAGCAGCCCGCCAGGGGACATAAACACCGGGGAGCTGTTTTTT. This codes for CASSPPGDINTGELFF. The entire variable domain, with the rest obtained from reference TRBV5-1 and TRBJ2-2, is as follows: KAGVTQTPRYLIKTRGQQVTLSCSPISGHRSVSWYQQTPGQGLQFLFEYFSETQRNKGNFPGRFSGRQFSNSRSEMNVSTLELGDSALYLCASSPPGDINTGELFFGEGSRLTVL.